A selection of T cell receptor beta chains follows, all from one sample in a study of regulatory dendritic cells for organ transplantation. The assay was immunoSEQ multiplex PCR, and TCRdb's table has in-frame clones only and misses some. The sample holds just under 30,000 clones; around 79% are singletons and the top ten take approximately 2.2%. The sample consisted of memory CD4+ T cells from blood. These receptors all stem from a human donor in good health. CDR3s include the opening cysteine and the closing phenylalanine or tryptophan. The D gene is left open where the match is weak. Some rows have no size entry. The others give once, few or many, or a class for an expanded clone.

cdr3_length,d_call,clone_size,v_call,j_call,cdr3_aa,cdr3_nt
12,-,once,TRBV5-4,TRBJ2-1,CASSLVNNEQFF,TGTGCCAGCAGCTTAGTCAACAATGAGCAGTTCTTC
15,TRBD2,-,TRBV5-4,TRBJ2-5,CASSLGGLAWETQYF,TGTGCCAGCAGCCTAGGCGGACTAGCCTGGGAGACCCAGTACTTC
17,TRBD1,-,TRBV10-3,TRBJ2-7,CAISATSSGGPLSEQYF,TGTGCCATCAGCGCCACCTCTTCAGGGGGCCCTTTGTCCGAGCAGTACTTC
14,TRBD1,-,TRBV4-2,TRBJ2-1,CASSQDTGQGSQFF,TGTGCCAGCAGCCAAGACACCGGACAGGGTTCGCAGTTCTTC
14,-,-,TRBV6-1,TRBJ2-3,CASSPAELTDTQYF,TGTGCCAGCAGCCCAGCGGAACTCACAGATACGCAGTATTTT
15,TRBD2,-,TRBV6-5,TRBJ2-2,CASSYRGLATGELFF,TGTGCCAGCAGTTACCGAGGACTAGCTACCGGGGAGCTGTTTTTT
14,-,-,TRBV10-2,TRBJ1-1,CASSEASGNTEAFF,TGCGCCAGCAGCGAGGCGTCGGGGAACACTGAAGCTTTCTTT
15,-,-,TRBV7-3,TRBJ2-5,CASSFSPGPTETQYF,TGTGCCAGCAGCTTTTCCCCGGGACCCACGGAGACCCAGTACTTC
15,TRBD1,few,TRBV19,TRBJ2-7,CASSIQGAGSYEQYF,TGTGCCAGTAGTATTCAGGGGGCCGGGTCCTACGAGCAGTACTTC
14,-,-,TRBV27,TRBJ2-7,CASSRRDTLGEQYF,TGTGCCAGCAGCCGTCGGGACACCCTGGGGGAGCAGTACTTC
13,TRBD1,large,TRBV5-4,TRBJ1-2,CASRTGGTYGYTF,TGTGCCAGCAGGACAGGGGGGACGTATGGCTACACCTTC
13,-,-,TRBV9,TRBJ2-3,CASSVDATDTQYF,TGTGCCAGCAGCGTAGACGCCACAGATACGCAGTATTTT
15,TRBD1,-,TRBV7-9,TRBJ2-1,CASSRYRGENNEQFF,TGTGCCAGCAGCCGATACAGGGGGGAGAACAATGAGCAGTTCTTC
15,-,-,TRBV28,TRBJ2-3,CASSLPRLRTDTQYF,TGTGCCAGCAGTCTCCCCAGACTTCGCACAGATACGCAGTATTTT
13,-,-,TRBV18,TRBJ1-1,CASSDTMNTEAFF,TGTGCCAGCTCAGACACCATGAACACTGAAGCTTTCTTT
15,TRBD2,-,TRBV4-3,TRBJ2-1,CASSPRAGGNNEQFF,TGCGCCAGCAGCCCCAGAGCGGGAGGGAACAATGAGCAGTTCTTC
13,-,-,TRBV6-1,TRBJ2-5,CASSVQGGKTQYF,TGTGCCAGCAGTGTGCAGGGTGGGAAGACCCAGTACTTC
13,TRBD2,-,TRBV5-4,TRBJ2-7,CASSLSGKYEQYF,TGTGCCAGCAGCTTAAGCGGGAAATACGAGCAGTACTTC
14,TRBD1,-,TRBV7-6,TRBJ1-5,CASSLYTGAQPQHF,TGTGCCAGCAGCTTATACACAGGGGCTCAGCCCCAGCATTTT
14,TRBD1,-,TRBV4-2,TRBJ1-2,CASSQVGQGNVYTF,TGTGCCAGCAGCCAAGTGGGACAGGGCAATGTCTACACCTTC
16,-,-,TRBV5-4,TRBJ2-7,CASSLDEARVRNEQYF,TGTGCCAGCAGCTTGGACGAGGCCAGGGTAAGAAACGAGCAGTACTTC
15,TRBD2,-,TRBV5-1,TRBJ2-7,CASSPRTSGINEQYF,TGCGCCAGCAGTCCCAGAACTAGCGGGATCAACGAGCAGTACTTC
13,-,few,TRBV30,TRBJ1-1,CAWSAAVNTEAFF,TGTGCCTGGAGTGCGGCGGTGAACACTGAAGCTTTCTTT
16,TRBD1,once,TRBV27,TRBJ2-4,CASSRTLRQGMDIQYF,TGTGCCAGCAGTAGGACCCTACGACAGGGGATGGACATTCAGTACTTC
18,TRBD2,-,TRBV30,TRBJ2-2,CAWSPTALGLVVSGELFF,TGTGCCTGGAGCCCTACCGCCTTGGGACTAGTAGTTTCCGGGGAGCTGTTTTTT
15,-,-,TRBV6-5,TRBJ1-2,CASSYSGVRDYGYTF,TGTGCCAGCAGTTACTCGGGAGTGAGAGACTATGGCTACACCTTC
12,-,few,TRBV6-5,TRBJ1-1,CASSSDRSEAFF,TGTGCCAGCAGCTCTGACAGAAGTGAAGCTTTCTTT
14,-,-,TRBV30,TRBJ2-3,CAWSTGLPTDTQYF,TGTGCCTGGAGCACCGGACTACCTACAGATACGCAGTATTTT
14,-,few,TRBV6-1,TRBJ1-6,CASNRPGTGSPLHF,TGTGCCAGCAACCGCCCAGGGACCGGTTCACCCCTCCACTTT
14,TRBD2,-,TRBV29-1,TRBJ2-5,CSVFEGGAGETQYF,TGCAGCGTTTTCGAGGGAGGGGCTGGAGAGACCCAGTACTTC